The source of this TCR beta chain is a study of technical replicates of blood from a handful of donors. The CDR3 contains 11 residues. Trimming cost V 3 bases and J 15 bases; bases outside gene matches: 6. In germline, CDR1 is DFQATT, CDR2 SNEGSKA (reference sequence). This clone came up a few times. Clones were sequenced by immunoSEQ multiplex PCR, and TCRdb holds only the in-frame ones, with some missing. The sample has tens of thousands of clones; around nine tenths are singletons. Sequenced material: T cells isolated from PBMCs. The TCR was taken from a human donor in good health. The rearrangement links TRBV20-1 to TRBJ1-5; 9 nucleotides align to TRBD1. CDR3 amino acids: CSASGGQGGHF. CDR3 in DNA: TGCAGTGCTAGTGGGGGACAGGGAGGGCATTTT.